The 4 T cell receptor beta chains presented below share a single source sample, sequenced in a study of OX40 agonist ivuxolimab in advanced cancers. Using immunoSEQ multiplex PCR, the repertoire was profiled, and TCRdb retains in-frame clones only, with some absent. The sample contains about 15,000 clones, approximately 78% of which appear only once. The source was CD4+ or CD8+ T cells sorted from blood, collected in a trial of the OX40 agonist ivuxolimab. Receptors originate from an adult with an advanced solid tumor such as melanoma, head and neck, liver or kidney cancer.

The gene calls are TRBV7-8 and TRBJ2-7; TRBD2 matches 15 bases. The J call could be wrong; TRBJ2-1 is a better fit for the DNA end. Germline loops: CDR1 SGHVS, CDR2 FQNEAQ. The CDR3 has 16 amino acids. CDR3 residues: CASSLPGTSGRFEQFF. The CDR3 DNA follows: TGTGCCAGCAGCTTACCCGGGACTAGCGGGAGGTTTGAGCAGTTCTTC.

This clone appeared a single time. The genes are TRBV27 and TRBJ2-7; TRBD1 aligns across 9 bases. V shed 6 bases and J 2 bases; nucleotides not matched to a gene: 11. The CDR3 has 16 amino acids. CDR1 and CDR2 (germline): MNHEY, SMNVEV (reference sequence). The CDR3 region is CASRRDTGGTPYEQYF. CDR3 DNA sequence: TGTGCCAGCAGGAGGGATACAGGGGGCACCCCCTACGAGCAGTACTTC.

The chain joins TRBV2 to TRBJ2-5; D call uncertain. The CDR3 sequence is 14 residues long. Germline V CDR1 and CDR2: SNHLY, FYNNEI. Trimming removed 6 bases from V and 2 bases from J, with 13 bases in between. As DNA, the CDR3 is TGTGCCAGCAGGGACCGCACGGGTCAAGAGACCCAGTACTTC. It is translated as CASRDRTGQETQYF.

The V call is TRBV29-1, the J call TRBJ1-1; a weak D match, TRBD1 (6 bases). This CDR3 spans 13 amino acids. Germline V gives CDR1 SQVTM, CDR2 ANQGSEA. Trimming removed 7 bases from V and 0 bases from J, with 12 bases in between. The CDR3 loop reads CSGNRAMNTEAFF. CDR3 in DNA: TGCAGCGGTAACAGGGCAATGAACACTGAAGCTTTCTTT.